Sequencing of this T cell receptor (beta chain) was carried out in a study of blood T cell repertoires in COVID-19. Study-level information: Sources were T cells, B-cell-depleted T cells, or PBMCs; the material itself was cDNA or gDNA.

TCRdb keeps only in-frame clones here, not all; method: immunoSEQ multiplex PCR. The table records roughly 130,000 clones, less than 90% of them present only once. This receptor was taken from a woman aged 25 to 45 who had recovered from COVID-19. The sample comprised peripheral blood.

CDR3 DNA sequence: TGCAGCGTTCAATCAGGGGACTCCTACAATGAGCAGTTCTTC. Its translation: CSVQSGDSYNEQFF. V gene TRBV29-1 combines with J gene TRBJ2-1; weak D call: TRBD1 (6 bases). This CDR3 contains 14 residues. The V gene's germline CDR1 is SQVTM and CDR2 ANQGSEA. Trimming pared 5 bases from V and 0 bases from J, leaving 11 bases between.